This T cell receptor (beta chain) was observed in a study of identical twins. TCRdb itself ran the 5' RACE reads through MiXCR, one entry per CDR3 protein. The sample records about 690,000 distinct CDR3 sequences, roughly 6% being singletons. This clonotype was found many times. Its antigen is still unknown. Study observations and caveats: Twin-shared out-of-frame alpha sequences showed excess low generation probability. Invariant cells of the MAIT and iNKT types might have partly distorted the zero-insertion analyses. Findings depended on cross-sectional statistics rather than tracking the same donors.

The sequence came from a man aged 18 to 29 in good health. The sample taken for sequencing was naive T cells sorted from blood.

The DNA for the CDR3 is TGTGCCACCAGTGAATCCGGGACAGGGGACTATGGCTACACCTTC. It specifies CATSESGTGDYGYTF. This chain uses TRBV24-1 with TRBJ1-2; 10 bases line up with TRBD1. CDR1 is KGHDR, CDR2 SFDVKD, per germline. The trim removed 4 bases at V and 3 bases at J, leaving 4 bases unmatched. The CDR3 has 15 residues.